Sequencing of this T cell receptor (beta chain) was carried out in a study of blood T cell repertoires in COVID-19. Across the whole study: Samples representing acute and convalescent COVID-19 were sourced from the United States, Italy and Spain. Sources were T cells, B-cell-depleted T cells, or PBMCs; the material itself was cDNA or gDNA.

Original processing methods: Estimates of nucleated cell counts were drawn from the amplification of reference gene primers. Assay used: immunoSEQ multiplex PCR; TCRdb lists only in-frame clones, some missing. D and trimming come from the DNA, and the V and J calls and clone size come from that table. Altogether about 200,000 clones are present, around 80% being singletons, with the ten largest covering 5.5%. This CDR3 has 15 residues. Germline V gene sequence: CDR1 MNHEY, CDR2 SMNVEV (reference sequence). V was clipped by 1 base and J by 6 bases, with 12 bases between them. The chain links TRBV27 to TRBJ2-2, with D possibly matching TRBD2 (5 bases). This TCR derives from a woman in her 70s with acute or convalescent COVID-19. Material: peripheral blood. Written as DNA, the CDR3 is TGTGCCAGCAGTTTATTCGGGGTTAGCCCCGGGGAGCTGTTTTTT. It specifies CASSLFGVSPGELFF.